The 27 T cell receptor beta chains below come from one sample, sequenced in a study of metastatic and nonmetastatic thyroid tumors. With MiXCR, TCRdb called clones anew from the PCR reads. This table holds over 35,000 clones, approximately 13% found once. None of the patients had undergone any treatment ahead of thyroid surgery. The sample was blood. All receptors come from a female donor with papillary thyroid cancer or a benign thyroid nodule (not recorded which). Some clones in this sample may be carry-over from other donors' samples.

This clone was recorded many times. CDR3 DNA: TGTGCCAGCAGCTTAGAAGTGTTGGGTGAGCAGTTCTTC. Its translation: CASSLEVLGEQFF. V and J are TRBV7-3 and TRBJ2-1; D unclear. Trimming took off 2 bases at V and 9 bases at J, with 11 bases between the two ends. CDR3 size: 13 residues. CDR1 is SGHTA, CDR2 FQGTGA, per germline.

This clone was observed many times. The rearrangement uses TRBV28 and TRBJ2-6, with a possible D match to TRBD1 (6 bases). Germline V lookup: CDR1 MDHEN, CDR2 SYDVKM. The CDR3 has 15 amino acids. Deletions cut 4 bases from V and 0 bases from J, with 7 bases between. The CDR3 DNA sequence: TGTGCCAGCAGTTCGACAGGCTCTGGGGCCAACGTCCTGACTTTC. It codes for CASSSTGSGANVLTF.

This clone was seen repeatedly, ten times or more. The gene calls are TRBV28 and TRBJ1-5; TRBD1 matches 9 bases. This CDR3 is 16 amino acids long. V trimming: 3 bases; J trimming: 5 bases; junction bases outside the gene matches: 8. The germline V gene encodes CDR1 MDHEN and CDR2 SYDVKM. CDR3 sequence reads: CASSFRDRAGHQPQHF. In nucleotides, the CDR3 is TGTGCCAGCAGTTTTAGGGACAGGGCGGGGCATCAGCCCCAGCATTTT.

A note on this clone: Since no conserved phenylalanine or tryptophan closes the CDR3, a read error is the likely cause. The rearrangement links TRBV30 to TRBJ1-2; unclear D gene. From germline, CDR1 is GTSNPN and CDR2 SVGIG (reference sequence). CDR3 length equals 12 residues. The ends were cut back, 7 bases at V and 3 bases at J, with 12 bases in the middle. The DNA of the CDR3 is TGTGCCTCCTCACAGTGGTACTATGGCTACACCTCC. This sequence encodes CASSQWYYGYTS.

In its sample, this clone was seen many times. J is TRBJ1-1 and V is TRBV27; D gene unclear. Trimming removed 3 bases from V and 3 bases from J, with 14 bases in between. There are 15 residues in the CDR3. Germline V gives CDR1 MNHEY, CDR2 SMNVEV (reference sequence). The CDR3 bases are TGTGCCAGCAGTTTCTTAAGGGCGGTCCACACTGAAGCTTTCTTT. Protein sequence: CASSFLRAVHTEAFF.

Concerning this clone itself: A much larger clone sits a single nucleotide away, making a read error possible. This chain connects TRBV2 to TRBJ2-5, with TRBD2 identical over 14 bases. Trimming at V came to 5 bases and at J to 5 bases, leaving 10 bases not matched to a gene. The CDR3 length is 17 residues. Germline V CDR1 and CDR2: SNHLY, FYNNEI. CDR3 protein: CASSQGTSGRRWETQYF. The CDR3 DNA reads as TGTGCCAGCAGTCAAGGGACTAGCGGGAGAAGGTGGGAGACCCAGTACTTC.

This clone showed up many times. J is TRBJ2-7 and V is TRBV28; 8 nucleotides line up with TRBD1. Germline V lookup: CDR1 MDHEN, CDR2 SYDVKM. The CDR3 has 13 residues. The J segment lost 5 bases and the V segment lost 10 bases, leaving 10 bases of the junction unmatched. In DNA form, the CDR3 reads TGTGCCATCGGAGAGACAGGGGACCACGAGCAGTACTTC. This sequence encodes CAIGETGDHEQYF.

At least ten counts were recorded for this clone. This chain joins TRBV5-1 and TRBJ2-3, with a possible D match to TRBD1 (5 bases). The CDR3 totals 14 residues. The germline V and J ends were trimmed by 0 bases and 2 bases, with 7 bases remaining between them. CDR1 is SGHRS, CDR2 YFSETQ, per germline. The CDR3 spells CASSLEGSTDTQYF. For the CDR3, the DNA is TGCGCCAGCAGCTTGGAGGGGTCCACAGATACGCAGTATTTT. The full variable domain, completed using reference TRBV5-1 and TRBJ2-3, is KAGVTQTPRYLIKTRGQQVTLSCSPISGHRSVSWYQQTPGQGLQFLFEYFSETQRNKGNFPGRFSGRQFSNSRSEMNVSTLELGDSALYLCASSLEGSTDTQYFGPGTRLTVL.

This clone is termed medium-sized. The CDR3, as DNA: TGTGCCAGCTTAGACAGGGCGAACACCGGGGAGCTGTTTTTT. It is translated as CASLDRANTGELFF. This chain uses TRBV28 with TRBJ2-2; 7 nucleotides align to TRBD1. The V gene end was trimmed by 8 bases and the J gene end by 0 bases; junction bases not matched to a gene: 3. This CDR3 region has 14 residues. Germline V gene data show CDR1 as MDHEN and CDR2 as SYDVKM.

This clone was observed at least ten times. One base away lies a much larger clone, so this may be a sequencing read error. Other DNA variants within this sample encode the same CDR3. J is TRBJ2-1 and V is TRBV24-1, with D uncertain. The V end lost 3 bases, the J end lost 7 bases, and 21 bases lay between the germline ends. CDR3 length equals 17 residues. Germline CDR1 and CDR2: KGHDR and SFDVKD. Here the CDR3 reads CATSDLKATRSSNEQFF. The CDR3, as DNA: TGTGCCACCAGTGATCTGAAGGCTACCAGGAGTTCTAATGAGCAGTTCTTC.

This clone was seen a few times. One end of the junction varies from germline; a read error may be responsible. This same CDR3 is encoded by further DNA sequences in the sample. The CDR3 spells CASSQEVRGTQYF. In DNA form, the CDR3 reads TGTGCCAGCAGCCAAGAGGTTCGTGGTACGCAGTATTTC. The rearrangement joins TRBV3-1 to TRBJ2-3; D is uncertain. Germline-derived CDR1 and CDR2 are LGHDT and YNNKEL (reference sequence). This CDR3 has 13 amino acids.

This clone was counted ten times or more. V and J are TRBV3-1 and TRBJ1-2; 10 bases line up with TRBD1. This CDR3 has 15 residues. Germline-derived CDR1 and CDR2 are LGHDT and YNNKEL (reference sequence). Germline trimming cut 4 bases from V and 8 bases from J; bases unmatched to any gene: 10. The CDR3 DNA is TGTGCCAGCAGCCTATTATCCGGGACAGGGGACGGCTACACCTTC. Protein product: CASSLLSGTGDGYTF. The whole variable domain, remainder taken from reference TRBV3-1 and TRBJ1-2, is DTAVSQTPKYLVTQMGNDKSIKCEQNLGHDTMYWYKQDSKKFLKIMFSYNNKELIINETVPNRFSPKSPDKAHLNLHINSLELGDSAVYFCASSLLSGTGDGYTFGSGTRLTVV.

This clone has at least ten counts. V is TRBV5-1 and J is TRBJ2-1; 10 nucleotides agree with TRBD2. The CDR3 runs to 15 residues. J lost 8 bases, V lost 1 base, and 6 bases had no gene match. Germline V CDR1 and CDR2: SGHRS, YFSETQ. This chain's CDR3 is CASSLQSGGGYEQFF. The CDR3 DNA follows: TGCGCCAGCAGCTTGCAAAGCGGGGGGGGGTATGAGCAGTTCTTC.

This clone was picked up a small number of times. The chain carries TRBV6-5 and TRBJ1-6, with a possible D match to TRBD1 (6 bases). This CDR3 contains 13 residues. Germline loops: CDR1 MNHEY, CDR2 SVGAGI. The V end was cut by 4 bases, the J end by 9 bases, with 10 bases between. The CDR3 loop is CASSWDNGSPLHF. CDR3 nucleotide sequence: TGTGCCAGCAGTTGGGACAATGGTTCACCCCTCCACTTT.

This clone was counted only a few times. The conserved final phenylalanine or tryptophan is absent from the CDR3, which likely points to a read error. The V gene is TRBV2, the J gene TRBJ1-3; D is unresolved. There are 15 residues in the CDR3. CDR1 and CDR2 (germline): SNHLY, FYNNEI. CDR3 nucleotides: TGTGCCAGTAGTGAAAGTGTAGGCCCTGGAAACACCATATATTCT. The encoded protein is CASSESVGPGNTIYS.

The chain links TRBV3-1 to TRBJ2-2, with TRBD2 matching 10 bases. The length of the CDR3 is 19 residues. The germline gives CDR1 LGHDT, CDR2 YNNKEL (reference sequence). V lost 0 bases and J lost 1; bases outside the gene matches: 8. CDR3 loop: CASSQEGLAGVLNTGELFF. The CDR3 nucleotides read TGTGCCAGCAGCCAAGAGGGGCTAGCGGGGGTCTTGAACACCGGGGAGCTGTTTTTT. The whole variable domain, remainder taken from reference TRBV3-1 and TRBJ2-2, is DTAVSQTPKYLVTQMGNDKSIKCEQNLGHDTMYWYKQDSKKFLKIMFSYNNKELIINETVPNRFSPKSPDKAHLNLHINSLELGDSAVYFCASSQEGLAGVLNTGELFFGEGSRLTVL.

CDR3 in amino acids: CASSLVGLAAVRNEQFF. The CDR3 DNA reads TGTGCCAGCAGCTTAGTGGGACTAGCGGCGGTTAGGAATGAGCAGTTCTTC. This chain joins TRBV11-1 and TRBJ2-1; 11 bases are a match to TRBD2. The CDR3 runs to 17 residues. The V segment lost 1 base and the J segment 7 bases; nucleotides outside the gene matches: 9. Germline V CDR1 and CDR2: SGHAT, FQDESV (reference sequence).

This clone was seen at least ten times. The chain uses TRBV5-4 and TRBJ1-2, with a weak D call TRBD1 (6 bases). Germline-derived CDR1 and CDR2 are SGHNT and YYREEE (reference sequence). CDR3 length equals 15 residues. Deletions cut 0 bases from V and 4 bases from J, with 13 bases between. The CDR3 loop reads CASSLAAGASYGYTF. DNA of the CDR3: TGTGCCAGCAGCTTGGCTGCAGGGGCGAGCTATGGCTACACCTTC.

This clone was recorded many times. The rearrangement links TRBV6-5 to TRBJ1-1, with 7 nucleotides matching TRBD1. This CDR3 has 15 amino acids. V trimming: 0 bases; J trimming: 5 bases; junction bases outside the gene matches: 6. Germline V gene data show CDR1 as MNHEY and CDR2 as SVGAGI. CDR3 loop: CASSYSRQGKTEAFF. CDR3 sequence (DNA): TGTGCCAGCAGTTACTCGAGACAGGGTAAAACTGAAGCTTTCTTT.

This clone has only a few counts. The chain recombines TRBV15 with TRBJ2-5; 7 nucleotides match TRBD1. The length of the CDR3 is 14 residues. Germline lookup yields CDR1 LNHNV and CDR2 YYDKDF (reference sequence). The ends lost 1 base at V and 5 bases at J; junction bases unmatched: 4. The CDR3 coding sequence is TGTGCCACCAGCAGAGGCAGGGGGTGGGAGACCCAGTACTTC. It encodes CATSRGRGWETQYF. Looking up the rest from reference TRBV15 and TRBJ2-5 gives the full variable domain: DAMVIQNPRYQVTQFGKPVTLSCSQTLNHNVMYWYQQKSSQAPKLLFHYYDKDFNNEADTPDNFQSRRPNTSFCFLDIRSPGLGDTAMYLCATSRGRGWETQYFGPGTRLLVL.

At least ten counts were recorded for this clone. V gene TRBV19 combines with J gene TRBJ1-4; unclear D gene. CDR3 length: 13 residues. Germline CDR1 reads LNHDA; CDR2 reads SQIVND (reference sequence). The ends were cut back, 7 bases at V and 4 bases at J, with 10 bases in the middle. CDR3 sequence (DNA): TGTGCCAGTACTAACCTAGTTAATGAAAAACTGTTTTTT. As protein: CASTNLVNEKLFF.

This clone has a count of ten or more. CDR3 sequence (DNA): TGTGCCAGCAGCCTGACTAGCGGGAGAAGGTTGGAGACCCAGTACTTC. The encoded protein is CASSLTSGRRLETQYF. The chain has TRBV13 and TRBJ2-5, with 12 bases matching TRBD2. Germline V gene data show CDR1 as PRHDT and CDR2 as FYEKMQ (reference sequence). This CDR3 is built from 16 residues. The ends lost 5 bases at V and 5 bases at J; junction bases unmatched: 9.

The chain combines TRBV3-1 with TRBJ1-1; no firm D call. The length of the CDR3 is 14 residues. Looked up from germline, CDR1 is LGHDT and CDR2 is YNNKEL (reference sequence). V was shortened by 1 base and J by 4 bases, with 10 bases between the two germline ends. The CDR3, as DNA: TGTGCCAGCAGCCAAGGAGGCCATGGCACTGAAGCTTTCTTT. It is translated as CASSQGGHGTEAFF.

The table lists this clone with many counts. The chain couples TRBV5-6 to TRBJ1-1; D possibly corresponds to TRBD1 (5 bases). V was shortened by 4 bases and J by 8 bases, with 9 bases between the two germline ends. The CDR3 is 11 amino acids. Germline CDR1 SGHDT, CDR2 YYEEEE. Here the CDR3 reads CASSVRQEAFF. CDR3 coding DNA: TGTGCCAGCAGCGTACGACAGGAAGCTTTCTTT. Together with reference TRBV5-6 and TRBJ1-1, the CDR3 gives the full variable domain: DAGVTQSPTHLIKTRGQQVTLRCSPKSGHDTVSWYQQALGQGPQFIFQYYEEEERQRGNFPDRFSGHQFPNYSSELNVNALLLGDSALYLCASSVRQEAFFGQGTRLTVV.

V is TRBV19 and J is TRBJ1-1; 9 nucleotides line up with TRBD1. The ends lost 6 bases at V and 5 bases at J; junction bases unmatched: 10. The CDR3 consists of 15 residues. The germline V gene encodes CDR1 LNHDA and CDR2 SQIVND (reference sequence). In DNA form, the CDR3 reads TGTGCCAGTAGAAGCGAACAGGGGGCTGGAACTGAAGCTTTCTTT. As protein: CASRSEQGAGTEAFF.

This clone was picked up many times. The J gene is TRBJ2-3, the V gene TRBV20-1, with 11 nucleotides matching TRBD1. Germline V CDR1 and CDR2: DFQATT, SNEGSKA (reference sequence). The CDR3 has 14 residues. V dropped 8 bases and J dropped 6; count of bases not matched to a gene: 10. The DNA for the CDR3 is TGCAGTACCAAGGACAGGGGGCGATCGGATACGCAGTATTTT. Its protein is CSTKDRGRSDTQYF.

This clone has ten or more counts. The genes are TRBV11-2 and TRBJ2-7; D is perhaps TRBD2 (5 bases). The V gene's germline CDR1 is SGHAT and CDR2 FQNNGV. The CDR3 consists of 15 residues. The V and J ends lost 3 bases and 5 bases respectively, with 17 bases between them. This CDR3 is CASSLSRAFGNEQYF. The DNA of the CDR3 is TGTGCCAGCAGCTTGTCTAGGGCGTTCGGGAACGAGCAGTACTTC.